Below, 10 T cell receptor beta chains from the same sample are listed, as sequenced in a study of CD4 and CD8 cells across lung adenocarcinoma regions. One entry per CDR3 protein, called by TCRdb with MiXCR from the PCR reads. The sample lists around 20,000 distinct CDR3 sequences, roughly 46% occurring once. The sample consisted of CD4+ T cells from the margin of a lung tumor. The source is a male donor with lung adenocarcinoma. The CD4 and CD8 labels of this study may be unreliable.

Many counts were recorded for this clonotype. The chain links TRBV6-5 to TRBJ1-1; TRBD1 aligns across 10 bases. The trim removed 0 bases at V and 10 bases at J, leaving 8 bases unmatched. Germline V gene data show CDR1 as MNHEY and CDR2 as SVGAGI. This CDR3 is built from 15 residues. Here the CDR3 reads CASSYSRQGARTAFF. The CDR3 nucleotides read TGTGCCAGCAGTTACTCGAGACAGGGGGCGCGAACAGCTTTCTTT.

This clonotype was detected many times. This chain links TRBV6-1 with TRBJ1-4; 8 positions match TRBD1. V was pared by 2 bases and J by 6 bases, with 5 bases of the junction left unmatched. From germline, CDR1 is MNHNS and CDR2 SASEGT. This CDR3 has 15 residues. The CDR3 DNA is TGTGCCAGCAGTGAATCTACAGGGGGTTATGAAAAACTGTTTTTT. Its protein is CASSESTGGYEKLFF.

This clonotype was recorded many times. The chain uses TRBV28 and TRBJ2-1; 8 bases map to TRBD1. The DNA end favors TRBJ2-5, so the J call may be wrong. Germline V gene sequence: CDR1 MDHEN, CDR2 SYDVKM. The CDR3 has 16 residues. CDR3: CASSPTGQALGETQYF. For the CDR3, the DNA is TGTGCCAGCAGTCCAACGGGACAGGCATTGGGAGAGACCCAGTACTTC.

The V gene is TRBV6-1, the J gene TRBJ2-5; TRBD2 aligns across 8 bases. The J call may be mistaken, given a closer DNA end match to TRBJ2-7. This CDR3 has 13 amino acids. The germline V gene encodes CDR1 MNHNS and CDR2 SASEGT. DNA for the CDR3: TGTGCCAGCAAGGAAGCGGGAGCCTACGAGCAGTACTTC. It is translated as CASKEAGAYEQYF.

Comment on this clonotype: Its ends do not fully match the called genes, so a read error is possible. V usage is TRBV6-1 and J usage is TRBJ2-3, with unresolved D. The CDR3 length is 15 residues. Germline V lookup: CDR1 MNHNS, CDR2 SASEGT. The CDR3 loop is CASSEAKSAKDMQYF. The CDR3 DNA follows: TGTGCCAGCAGTGAGGCTAAGAGTGCCAAAGATATGCAGTATTTT.

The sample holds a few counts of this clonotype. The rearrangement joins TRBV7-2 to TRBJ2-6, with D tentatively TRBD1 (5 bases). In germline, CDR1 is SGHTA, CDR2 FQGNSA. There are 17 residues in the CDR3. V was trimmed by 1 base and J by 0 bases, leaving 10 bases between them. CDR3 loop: CASSLVVRASGANVLTF. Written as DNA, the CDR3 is TGTGCCAGCAGCTTAGTGGTCAGGGCCTCTGGGGCCAACGTCCTGACTTTC.

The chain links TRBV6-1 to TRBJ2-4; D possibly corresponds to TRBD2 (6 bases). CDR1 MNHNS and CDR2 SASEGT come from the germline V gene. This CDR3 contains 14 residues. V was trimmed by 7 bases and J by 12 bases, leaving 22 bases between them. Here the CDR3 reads CASTGLCAKDTQYF. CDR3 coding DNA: TGTGCCAGCACGGGACTGTGCGCCAAAGATACTCAGTACTTC.

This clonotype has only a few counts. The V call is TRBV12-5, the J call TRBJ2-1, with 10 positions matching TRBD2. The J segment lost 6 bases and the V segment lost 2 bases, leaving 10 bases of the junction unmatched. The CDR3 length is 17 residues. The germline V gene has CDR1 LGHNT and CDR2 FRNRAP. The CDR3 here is CASGLTHLAGVGNEQFF. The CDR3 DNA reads TGTGCTAGTGGTTTGACGCACCTAGCGGGAGTAGGCAATGAGCAGTTCTTC.

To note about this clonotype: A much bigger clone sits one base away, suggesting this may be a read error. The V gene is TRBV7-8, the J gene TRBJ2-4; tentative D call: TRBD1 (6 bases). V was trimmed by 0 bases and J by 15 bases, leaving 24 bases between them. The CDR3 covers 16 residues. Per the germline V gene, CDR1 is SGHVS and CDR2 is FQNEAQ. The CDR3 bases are TGTGCCAGCAGCTTAGCAAGGACAGCAGTCTCCTACGAGCCGTACTTC. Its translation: CASSLARTAVSYEPYF.

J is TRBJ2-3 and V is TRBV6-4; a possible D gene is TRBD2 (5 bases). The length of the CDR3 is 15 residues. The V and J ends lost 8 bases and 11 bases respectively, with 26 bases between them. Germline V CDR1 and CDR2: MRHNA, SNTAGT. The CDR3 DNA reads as TGTGCCAGCGGACTCCAGTCTGTAAGTACCGGGGAGCAGTATTTT. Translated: CASGLQSVSTGEQYF.